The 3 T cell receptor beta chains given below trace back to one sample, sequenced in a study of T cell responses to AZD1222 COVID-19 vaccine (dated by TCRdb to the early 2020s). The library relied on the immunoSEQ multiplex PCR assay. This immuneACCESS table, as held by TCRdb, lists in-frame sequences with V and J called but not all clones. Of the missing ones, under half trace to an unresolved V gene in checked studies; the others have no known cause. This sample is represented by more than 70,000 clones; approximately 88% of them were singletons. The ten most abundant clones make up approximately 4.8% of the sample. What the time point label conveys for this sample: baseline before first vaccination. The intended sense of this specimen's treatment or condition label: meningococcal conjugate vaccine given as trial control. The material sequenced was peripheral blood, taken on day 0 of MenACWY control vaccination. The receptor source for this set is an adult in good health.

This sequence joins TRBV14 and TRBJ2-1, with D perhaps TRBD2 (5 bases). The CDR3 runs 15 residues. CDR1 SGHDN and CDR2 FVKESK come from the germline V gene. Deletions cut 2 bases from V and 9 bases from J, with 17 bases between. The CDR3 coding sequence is TGTGCCAGCAGCCAATTCCAGGACTTGTTCAGTGAGCAGTTCTTC. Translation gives CASSQFQDLFSEQFF.

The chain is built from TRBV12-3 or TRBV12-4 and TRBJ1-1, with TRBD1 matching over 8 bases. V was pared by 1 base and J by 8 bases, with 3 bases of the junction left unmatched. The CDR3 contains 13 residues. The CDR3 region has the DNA TGTGCCAGCAGTTTAGGGCGACAGGGGGAAGCTTTCTTT. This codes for CASSLGRQGEAFF.

In nucleotides, the CDR3 is TGTGCCAGCAGTTTATTGGGACAGGCAAAAGCTTTCTTT. Its translation is CASSLLGQAKAFF. V and J are TRBV28 and TRBJ1-1, with TRBD1 matching 8 bases. In germline, CDR1 is MDHEN, CDR2 SYDVKM. The CDR3 is 13 amino acids. With 1 base clipped from V and 9 bases from J, the junction kept 4 bases outside the gene matches.